Below, 20 T cell receptor beta chains from the same sample are listed, as sequenced in a study of T-cell memory formation after mild COVID-19. TCRdb redid the calling of the 5' RACE reads with MiXCR, one entry per CDR3 protein. Here the sample spans roughly 120,000 distinct CDR3 sequences, about 17% being singletons. The sequenced sample was PBMCs or a T cell subset sorted from them (not recorded which). These TCRs come from an adult woman who had mild COVID-19 (a few samples of this study predate the infection). Cell type and time point are not known.

Ten or more counts support this clonotype. The V call is TRBV5-1, the J call TRBJ2-7; D assignment may be TRBD1 or TRBD2 (5 bases each). Trimming cost V 3 bases and J 3 bases, with 13 bases left between them. Germline CDR1 is SGHRS and CDR2 is YFSETQ. This CDR3 spans 14 amino acids. Here the CDR3 DNA reads TGCGCCAGCAGCTCCGGGACGGGGAGCTACGAGCAGTACTTC. It codes for CASSSGTGSYEQYF. Complete variable domain (other parts from reference TRBV5-1 and TRBJ2-7): KAGVTQTPRYLIKTRGQQVTLSCSPISGHRSVSWYQQTPGQGLQFLFEYFSETQRNKGNFPGRFSGRQFSNSRSEMNVSTLELGDSALYLCASSSGTGSYEQYFGPGTRLTVT.

This chain links TRBV11-1 with TRBJ1-2; D unclear. CDR3 size: 14 residues. V lost 1 base to trimming and J lost 2 bases, with 8 bases between them. CDR1 is SGHAT, CDR2 FQDESV, per germline (reference sequence). CDR3 nucleotides: TGTGCCAGCAGCTTAGAGGCAGGCAACTATGGCTACACCTTC. Protein sequence: CASSLEAGNYGYTF.

The rearrangement uses TRBV5-1 and TRBJ1-1; 7 bases line up with TRBD1. V dropped 0 bases and J dropped 4; count of bases not matched to a gene: 3. Germline values: CDR1 SGHRS, CDR2 YFSETQ. The length of the CDR3 is 14 residues. CDR3 sequence reads: CASSLGQGPTEAFF. CDR3 sequence (DNA): TGCGCCAGCAGCTTGGGACAGGGACCCACTGAAGCTTTCTTT.

The chain uses TRBV27 and TRBJ2-2; D is unresolved. Trimming left V 5 bases short and J 5 bases short, with 6 bases between. The CDR3 is 12 amino acids. Germline CDR1 MNHEY, CDR2 SMNVEV (reference sequence). As DNA, the CDR3 is TGTGCCAGCAGTCCCATTACCGGGGAGCTGTTTTTT. This encodes CASSPITGELFF.

The chain carries TRBV4-2 and TRBJ2-3; D gene ambiguous. In germline, CDR1 is LGHNA, CDR2 YNFKEQ. The CDR3 extends over 13 amino acids. V dropped 0 bases and J dropped 4 bases, with 5 bases sitting between them. The CDR3 loop reads CASSQENADTQYF. The CDR3 region has the DNA TGTGCCAGCAGCCAAGAGAACGCAGATACGCAGTATTTT.

In its sample, this clonotype was seen a few times. The gene calls are TRBV9 and TRBJ1-1, with D possibly TRBD1 on 5 matching bases. V was cut by 2 bases and J by 0 bases, with 11 bases left in between. The CDR3 has 15 amino acids. Per germline, CDR1 SGDLS and CDR2 YYNGEE. For the CDR3, the DNA is TGTGCCAGCAGCGTTGAGGGGACTCTGAACACTGAAGCTTTCTTT. It is translated as CASSVEGTLNTEAFF.

This clonotype was recorded a few times. The chain links TRBV7-8 to TRBJ2-1; the match to TRBD1 covers 10 bases. V shed 5 bases and J 5 bases; nucleotides not matched to a gene: 6. Looked up from germline, CDR1 is SGHVS and CDR2 is FQNEAQ. The CDR3 loop spans 15 amino acids. The CDR3 is CASSPRQGANNEQFF. In DNA form, the CDR3 reads TGTGCCAGCAGCCCTAGACAGGGGGCCAACAATGAGCAGTTCTTC. Together with reference TRBV7-8 and TRBJ2-1, the CDR3 gives the full variable domain: GAGVSQSPRYKVAKRGQDVALRCDPISGHVSLFWYQQALGQGPEFLTYFQNEAQLDKSGLPSDRFFAERPEGSVSTLKIQRTQQEDSAVYLCASSPRQGANNEQFFGPGTRLTVL.

The V and J genes are TRBV30 and TRBJ2-7; D is possibly TRBD2 (5 bases). CDR1 is GTSNPN and CDR2 is SVGIG in the germline V gene (reference sequence). The CDR3 runs to 14 residues. Trimming pared 8 bases from V and 0 bases from J, leaving 17 bases between. The CDR3 sequence: CAAERGSASYEQYF. The CDR3, as DNA: TGTGCCGCCGAACGCGGGTCCGCCTCCTACGAGCAGTACTTC.

A single count supports this clonotype. The chain is built from TRBV5-4 and TRBJ2-2, with 8 bases aligning to TRBD2. Germline-derived CDR1 and CDR2 are SGHNT and YYREEE (reference sequence). CDR3 length: 16 amino acids. The V gene end was trimmed by 4 bases and the J gene end by 3 bases; junction bases not matched to a gene: 8. The CDR3 DNA reads TGTGCCAGCAGCCCCGTCGAGCGGGGGTACACCGGGGAGCTGTTTTTT. It encodes CASSPVERGYTGELFF.

The chain is built from TRBV4-1 and TRBJ2-3; the match to TRBD2 covers 9 bases. CDR3 size: 15 residues. Germline trimming cut 7 bases from V and 0 bases from J; bases unmatched to any gene: 5. Per germline, CDR1 MGHRA and CDR2 YSYEKL. The DNA for the CDR3 is TGCGCCAGCACCTGGCGGGGGGGAAGCACAGATACGCAGTATTTT. This codes for CASTWRGGSTDTQYF.

The chain uses TRBV15 and TRBJ1-1; no definite D call. Trimming shortened V by 0 bases and J by 0 bases, and 11 bases separated the two germline ends. Germline V gene data show CDR1 as LNHNV and CDR2 as YYDKDF (reference sequence). This CDR3 is built from 16 residues. The CDR3 sequence is CATSRDLSLMNTEAFF. The CDR3 bases are TGTGCCACCAGCAGAGATCTTAGCCTAATGAACACTGAAGCTTTCTTT.

This clonotype was recorded a few times. This rearrangement joins TRBV6-5 to TRBJ2-3; 7 nucleotides match TRBD2. CDR3 length: 13 amino acids. Per germline, CDR1 MNHEY and CDR2 SVGAGI. V was pared by 8 bases and J by 2 bases, with 4 bases of the junction left unmatched. CDR3 sequence (DNA): TGTGCCAGCCTTAGCGGGTCCACAGATACGCAGTATTTT. Translating gives CASLSGSTDTQYF.

There are many counts of this clonotype. The V gene is TRBV5-1, the J gene TRBJ2-1; D remains ambiguous. V lost 0 bases to trimming and J lost 0 bases, with 13 bases between them. CDR3 length equals 17 residues. The germline gives CDR1 SGHRS, CDR2 YFSETQ. CDR3 nucleotide sequence: TGCGCCAGCAGCTTGGCCCCGTCCGGTGCCTCCTACAATGAGCAGTTCTTC. Translation gives CASSLAPSGASYNEQFF.

This rearrangement joins TRBV6-6 to TRBJ1-2, with D possibly matching TRBD1 (6 bases). Per germline, CDR1 MNHNY and CDR2 SVGAGI (reference sequence). Trimming cost V 6 bases and J 7 bases, with 15 bases left between them. CDR3 length equals 13 residues. The CDR3 sequence: CASSYPGAVGYTF. CDR3 nucleotide sequence: TGTGCCAGCAGCTACCCAGGGGCGGTTGGCTACACCTTC.

This clonotype appeared a few times. This sequence joins TRBV7-6 and TRBJ2-1; TRBD2 matches at 8 bases. There are 15 residues in the CDR3. V lost 1 base to trimming and J lost 11 bases; unmatched junction nucleotides: 10. The germline V gene has CDR1 SGHVS and CDR2 FNYEAQ. CDR3 residues: CASSLEREGLPKQFF. As DNA, the CDR3 is TGTGCCAGCAGCTTAGAACGGGAGGGCCTCCCAAAGCAGTTCTTC.

The CDR3 DNA is TGCGCCAGCAGCCCTATGGGGGCGGGGGGCCGCACAGATACGCAGTATTTT. It specifies CASSPMGAGGRTDTQYF. V gene TRBV4-1 combines with J gene TRBJ2-3; 8 bases align to TRBD2. Germline V CDR1 and CDR2: MGHRA, YSYEKL. The CDR3 covers 17 residues. J gave up 1 base and V 4 bases, and 10 bases lay outside the gene matches.

In this sample, this clonotype turned up a few times. This chain links TRBV5-1 with TRBJ2-2; 7 nucleotides align to TRBD1. Germline V gene sequence: CDR1 SGHRS, CDR2 YFSETQ. This CDR3 contains 14 residues. V was clipped by 7 bases and J by 5 bases; unmatched bases: 8. The CDR3 reads CASVGQDITGELFF. CDR3 bases: TGCGCCAGCGTAGGACAGGACATAACCGGGGAGCTGTTTTTT.

This clonotype was picked up a small number of times. The chain combines TRBV11-3 with TRBJ2-1, with 7 bases aligning to TRBD2. Germline V gene lookup returns CDR1 SGHNT and CDR2 YENEEA. The V and J ends lost 1 base and 7 bases, in that order; junction bases with no gene match: 7. The CDR3 spans 15 residues. The CDR3 nucleotides are TGTGCCAGCAGCTTAGGGAGGCGGGGGATTAATGAGCAGTTCTTC. Protein product: CASSLGRRGINEQFF.

This clonotype was picked up a small number of times. The chain is built from TRBV20-1 and TRBJ2-1; 7 bases are a match to TRBD1. The ends lost 2 bases at V and 0 bases at J; junction bases unmatched: 4. The CDR3 contains 15 residues. Germline values: CDR1 DFQATT, CDR2 SNEGSKA (reference sequence). Here the CDR3 reads CSARTGQRSYNEQFF. The CDR3 DNA sequence: TGCAGTGCTAGAACGGGACAGCGCTCCTACAATGAGCAGTTCTTC.

This clonotype was counted only a few times. The chain recombines TRBV5-1 with TRBJ2-3; 11 bases line up with TRBD2. Germline lookup yields CDR1 SGHRS and CDR2 YFSETQ. The CDR3 is 15 residues long. V trimming: 6 bases; J trimming: 3 bases; junction bases outside the gene matches: 6. CDR3 coding DNA: TGCGCCAGCACCCTGGGACTAGCGGTAACAGATACGCAGTATTTT. Amino acids: CASTLGLAVTDTQYF.